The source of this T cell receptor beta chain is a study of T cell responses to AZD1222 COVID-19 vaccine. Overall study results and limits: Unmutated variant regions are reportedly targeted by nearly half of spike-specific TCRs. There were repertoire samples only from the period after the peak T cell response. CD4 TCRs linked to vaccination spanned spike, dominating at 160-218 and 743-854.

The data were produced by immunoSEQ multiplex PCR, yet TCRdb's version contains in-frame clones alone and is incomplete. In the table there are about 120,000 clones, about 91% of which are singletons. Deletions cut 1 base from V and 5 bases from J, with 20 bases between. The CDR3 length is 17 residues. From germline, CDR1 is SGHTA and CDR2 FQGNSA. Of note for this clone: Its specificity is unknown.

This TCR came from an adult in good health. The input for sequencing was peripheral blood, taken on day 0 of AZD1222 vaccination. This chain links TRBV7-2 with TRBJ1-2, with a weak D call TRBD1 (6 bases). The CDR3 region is CASSLGGTRTEDYGYTF. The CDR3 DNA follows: TGTGCCAGCAGCTTAGGGGGGACTAGGACAGAAGATTATGGCTACACCTTC.